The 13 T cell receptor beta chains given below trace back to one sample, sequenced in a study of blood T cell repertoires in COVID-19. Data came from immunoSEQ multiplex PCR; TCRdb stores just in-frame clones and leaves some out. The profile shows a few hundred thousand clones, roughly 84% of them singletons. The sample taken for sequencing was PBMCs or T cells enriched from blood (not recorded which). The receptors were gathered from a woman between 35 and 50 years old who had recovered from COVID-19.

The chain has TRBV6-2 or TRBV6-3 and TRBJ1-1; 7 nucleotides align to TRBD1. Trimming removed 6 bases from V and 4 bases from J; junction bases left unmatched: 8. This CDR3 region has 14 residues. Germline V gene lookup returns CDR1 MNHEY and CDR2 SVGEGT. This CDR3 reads CASRYPGQITEAFF. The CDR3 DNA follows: TGTGCCAGCAGGTACCCGGGACAGATCACTGAAGCTTTCTTT.

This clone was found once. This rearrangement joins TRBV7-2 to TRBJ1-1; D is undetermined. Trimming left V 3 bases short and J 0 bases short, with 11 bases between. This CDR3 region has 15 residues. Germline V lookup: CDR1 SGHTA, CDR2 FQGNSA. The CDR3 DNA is TGTGCCAGCAGCTTGGGCAGTACAATGAACACTGAAGCTTTCTTT. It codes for CASSLGSTMNTEAFF.

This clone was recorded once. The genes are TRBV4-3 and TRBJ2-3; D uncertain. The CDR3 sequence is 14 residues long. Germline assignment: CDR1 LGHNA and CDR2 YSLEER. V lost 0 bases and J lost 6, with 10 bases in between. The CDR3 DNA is TGCGCCAGCAGCCAAGACACAGCCCGGGATACGCAGTATTTT. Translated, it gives CASSQDTARDTQYF.

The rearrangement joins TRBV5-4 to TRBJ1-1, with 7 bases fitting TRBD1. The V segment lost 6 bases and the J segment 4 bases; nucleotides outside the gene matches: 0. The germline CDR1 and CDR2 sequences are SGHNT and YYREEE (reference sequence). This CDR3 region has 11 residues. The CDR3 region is CASKGATEAFF. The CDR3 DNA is TGTGCCAGCAAGGGGGCCACTGAAGCTTTCTTT. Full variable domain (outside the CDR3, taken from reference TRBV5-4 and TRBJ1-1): ETGVTQSPTHLIKTRGQQVTLRCSSQSGHNTVSWYQQALGQGPQFIFQYYREEENGRGNFPPRFSGLQFPNYSSELNVNALELDDSALYLCASKGATEAFFGQGTRLTVV.

CDR3 region: CASSARDSYNEQFF. The CDR3, as DNA: TGTGCCAGCAGCGCTCGTGACAGTTACAATGAGCAGTTCTTC. This chain joins TRBV9 and TRBJ2-1, with D possibly TRBD1 on 5 matching bases. Per the germline V gene, CDR1 is SGDLS and CDR2 is YYNGEE. The CDR3 loop spans 14 amino acids. The V end was cut by 3 bases, the J end by 4 bases, with 11 bases between.

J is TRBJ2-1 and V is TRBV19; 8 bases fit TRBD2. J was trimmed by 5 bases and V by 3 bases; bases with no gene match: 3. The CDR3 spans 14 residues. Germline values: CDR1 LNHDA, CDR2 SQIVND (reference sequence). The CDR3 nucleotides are TGTGCCAGTAGTATCCCGGGACTAGACAATGAGCAGTTCTTC. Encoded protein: CASSIPGLDNEQFF.

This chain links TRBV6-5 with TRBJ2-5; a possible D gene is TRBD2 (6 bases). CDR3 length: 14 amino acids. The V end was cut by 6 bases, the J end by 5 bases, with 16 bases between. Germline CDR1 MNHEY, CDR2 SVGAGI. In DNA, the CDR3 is TGTGCCAGCAGATCGGGACTCCGAATGGAGACCCAGTACTTC. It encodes CASRSGLRMETQYF.

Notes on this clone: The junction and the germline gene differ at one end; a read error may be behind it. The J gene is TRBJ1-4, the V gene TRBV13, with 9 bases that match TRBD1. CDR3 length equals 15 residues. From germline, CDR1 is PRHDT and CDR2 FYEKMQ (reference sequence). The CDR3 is CASSIGWTGDEKLFF. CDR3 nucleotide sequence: TGTGCCAGCAGCATAGGATGGACAGGGGATGAAAAACTGTTTTTT.

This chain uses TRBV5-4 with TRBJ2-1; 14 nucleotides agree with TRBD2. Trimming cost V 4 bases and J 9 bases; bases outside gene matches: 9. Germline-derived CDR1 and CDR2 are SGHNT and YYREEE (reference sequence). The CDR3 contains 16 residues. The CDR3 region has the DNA TGTGCCAGCAGCCCCGGGACTAGCGGGAGTAACGGTGAGCAGTTCTTC. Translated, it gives CASSPGTSGSNGEQFF.

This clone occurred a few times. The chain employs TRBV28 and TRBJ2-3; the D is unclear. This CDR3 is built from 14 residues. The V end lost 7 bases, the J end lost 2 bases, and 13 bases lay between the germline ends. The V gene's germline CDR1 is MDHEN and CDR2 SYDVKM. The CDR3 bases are TGTGCCAGCAAGGCAGGTCTGGTCACAGATACGCAGTATTTT. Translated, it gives CASKAGLVTDTQYF.

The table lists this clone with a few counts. The CDR3: CASSLGYEQFF. In DNA, the CDR3 is TGCGCCAGCAGTCTGGGCTATGAGCAGTTCTTC. This sequence joins TRBV4-1 and TRBJ2-1; D remains ambiguous. Trimming took 6 bases from V and 8 from J, leaving 8 bases between them. Germline CDR1 reads MGHRA; CDR2 reads YSYEKL. The CDR3 is 11 amino acids.

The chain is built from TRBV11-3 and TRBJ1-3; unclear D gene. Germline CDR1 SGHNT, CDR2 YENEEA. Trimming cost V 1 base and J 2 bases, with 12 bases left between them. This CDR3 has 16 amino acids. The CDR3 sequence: CASSLGAPGTGNTIYF. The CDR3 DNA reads TGTGCCAGCAGCTTAGGGGCGCCAGGAACTGGAAACACCATATATTTT.

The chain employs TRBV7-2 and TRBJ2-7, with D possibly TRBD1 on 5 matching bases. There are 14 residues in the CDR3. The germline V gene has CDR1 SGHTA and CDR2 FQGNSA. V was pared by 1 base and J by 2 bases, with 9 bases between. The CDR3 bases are TGTGCCAGCAGCTTAGATCAGGGCGCCTACGAGCAGTACGTC. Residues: CASSLDQGAYEQYV.